Described below is a single T cell receptor (beta chain) sequence and its context. Its specificity is not known. The CDR3 is 14 amino acids. Looked up from germline, CDR1 is DFQATT and CDR2 is SNEGSKA (reference sequence). The data are from a study of CXCR3-negative and CXCR3-positive naive CD8 T cells. Findings and caveats of the study: In both naive subsets diversity was comparably high, whereas memory CD8+ cells showed much lower diversity. CXCR3-positive naive cells had more hydrophobic TRB CDR3s than CXCR3-negative naive cells. Partial loss of CXCR3 expression followed cryopreservation; most assays used fresh PBMCs. Similar TRBV-TRBJ usage characterized naive CXCR3-negative and CXCR3-positive cells; memory cells differed.

The libraries of TRB cDNA were constructed through 5' RACE using UMI labels. TCRdb re-analyzed the 5' RACE reads; it lists each CDR3 protein once, without DNA. Its table lists 4,500 to 5,500 distinct CDR3 sequences. Researchers sorted 300,000 cells of each CD8+ T cell subset in triplicate. The receptor was isolated from a human donor in good health. Some clones in this sample may be carry-over from other donors' samples. The chain carries TRBV20-1 and TRBJ2-7; TCRdb picks TRBD1, but there is no DNA to check that call. Source material: naive CXCR3+ CD8+ T cells from blood. The sample's subset: CD45RO-CCR7+CD27+CD95- naive CD8+ T cells expressing CXCR3 (TNR3+). CDR3 in amino acids: CSARERDRPYEQYF.